These 21 T cell receptor beta chains were sequenced from one sample in a study of blood T cell repertoires in COVID-19. Measured with immunoSEQ multiplex PCR; TCRdb has only the in-frame clones, and not every one. The data hold around 130,000 clones, with approximately 83% observed a single time. Sequencing was done on a sample of peripheral blood. The receptors here all came from a woman between 45 and 65 years old who had recovered from COVID-19.

The DNA of the CDR3 is TGTGCCAGCAGTTGGGAGGGAAACTATGGCTACACCTTC. This gives the protein CASSWEGNYGYTF. The chain links TRBV27 to TRBJ1-2, with D unresolved. This CDR3 spans 13 amino acids. CDR1 is MNHEY, CDR2 SMNVEV, per germline (reference sequence). The ends were cut back, 4 bases at V and 2 bases at J, with 8 bases in the middle.

This clone occurred a few times. This sequence joins TRBV5-1 and TRBJ2-5; tentatively, D is TRBD2 (6 bases). V shed 0 bases and J shed 5 bases, with 11 bases lying between them. CDR3 length: 14 residues. The germline gives CDR1 SGHRS, CDR2 YFSETQ. The CDR3 spells CASSLEDYSETQYF. The DNA of the CDR3 is TGCGCCAGCAGCTTGGAGGACTACTCGGAGACCCAGTACTTC.

The chain has TRBV7-9 and TRBJ2-1; 8 nucleotides agree with TRBD2. The germline CDR1 and CDR2 sequences are SEHNR and FQNEAQ (reference sequence). The CDR3 is 13 residues long. V lost 5 bases to trimming and J lost 10 bases; unmatched junction nucleotides: 7. DNA of the CDR3: TGTGCCAGCAGCACAGGACTAGCAAGCGAGCAGTTCTTC. Translation gives CASSTGLASEQFF.

V usage is TRBV5-1 and J usage is TRBJ1-1, with D possibly matching TRBD1 (6 bases). V was cut by 0 bases and J by 5 bases, with 17 bases left in between. The germline V gene encodes CDR1 SGHRS and CDR2 YFSETQ. This CDR3 has 16 residues. The CDR3 bases are TGCGCCAGCAGCTTGGGGCCTGACAGGCTAGGGACTGAAGCTTTCTTT. Its translation is CASSLGPDRLGTEAFF.

This chain uses TRBV6-6 with TRBJ1-5; D gene ambiguous. The CDR3 extends over 16 amino acids. CDR1 is MNHNY, CDR2 SVGAGI, per germline (reference sequence). Trimming removed 6 bases from V and 5 bases from J, with 20 bases in between. CDR3 amino acids: CASRGRVGALDQPQHF. The CDR3 coding sequence is TGTGCCAGCAGGGGGAGGGTGGGTGCCCTCGATCAGCCCCAGCATTTT.

This clone showed up just once. The chain couples TRBV19 to TRBJ2-1; 7 nucleotides align to TRBD1. CDR1 and CDR2 from the germline V gene are LNHDA and SQIVND (reference sequence). The CDR3 spans 15 residues. V trimming: 6 bases; J trimming: 3 bases; junction bases outside the gene matches: 8. The chain's CDR3 is CASSRTGAVYNEQFF. The CDR3 DNA is TGTGCCAGTAGCCGTACAGGGGCGGTCTACAATGAGCAGTTCTTC.

The chain links TRBV5-8 to TRBJ2-1, with 7 nucleotides matching TRBD2. J lost 2 bases, V lost 4 bases, and 6 bases had no gene match. The CDR3 contains 15 residues. CDR1 and CDR2 from the germline V gene are SGHTS and YDEGEE. CDR3 nucleotides: TGTGCCAGCAGCACCGGGACTACTCCCTACAATGAGCAGTTCTTC. Its translation is CASSTGTTPYNEQFF.

The V and J genes are TRBV4-3 and TRBJ2-7, with TRBD2 matching over 8 bases. Looked up from germline, CDR1 is LGHNA and CDR2 is YSLEER. The CDR3 is 17 amino acids. The junction had 7 bases not matched to a gene; V was cut back by 0 bases and J by 0 bases. Written as DNA, the CDR3 is TGCGCCAGCAGCCAAGAATATTGGCTAGCGGGCTCCTACGAGCAGTACTTC. The encoded protein is CASSQEYWLAGSYEQYF.

The chain recombines TRBV30 with TRBJ1-4, with 11 bases fitting TRBD1. The CDR3 has 21 residues. The V gene's germline CDR1 is GTSNPN and CDR2 SVGIG (reference sequence). The J segment lost 2 bases and the V segment lost 0 bases, leaving 17 bases of the junction unmatched. CDR3 DNA: TGTGCCTGGAGTGTACAGCCGCCGAAAAGGGACAGGGGGGCCACTAATGAAAAACTGTTTTTT. It yields the protein CAWSVQPPKRDRGATNEKLFF.

This chain links TRBV4-1 with TRBJ2-2, with 12 bases that match TRBD2. CDR1 and CDR2 (germline): MGHRA, YSYEKL. The trim removed 4 bases at V and 6 bases at J, leaving 9 bases unmatched. This CDR3 has 17 residues. In nucleotides, the CDR3 is TGCGCCAGCAGCCCCCATCCGGGACTAGCGGGCCCCGGGGAGCTGTTTTTT. This gives the protein CASSPHPGLAGPGELFF.

The V and J genes are TRBV5-6 and TRBJ1-4; no reliable D call. Per the germline V gene, CDR1 is SGHDT and CDR2 is YYEEEE. The CDR3 sequence is 14 residues long. V was clipped by 1 base and J by 2 bases, with 6 bases between them. CDR3 loop: CASSLTATNEKLFF. The CDR3 DNA reads TGTGCCAGCAGCTTGACAGCTACTAATGAAAAACTGTTTTTT.

CDR3 loop: CASSPRQGGNYGYTF. For the CDR3, the DNA is TGTGCCAGCTCACCCAGACAGGGGGGAAACTATGGCTACACCTTC. V gene TRBV18 combines with J gene TRBJ1-2; TRBD1 agrees at 9 bases. The germline CDR1 and CDR2 sequences are KGHSH and LQKENI. The length of the CDR3 is 15 residues. Trimming removed 3 bases from V and 2 bases from J; junction bases left unmatched: 4. Looking up the rest from reference TRBV18 and TRBJ1-2 gives the full variable domain: NAGVMQNPRHLVRRRGQEARLRCSPMKGHSHVYWYRQLPEEGLKFMVYLQKENIIDESGMPKERFSAEFPKEGPSILRIQQVVRGDSAAYFCASSPRQGGNYGYTFGSGTRLTVV.

The J gene is TRBJ1-4, the V gene TRBV6-5, with TRBD1 matching over 7 bases. The V segment lost 4 bases and the J segment 4 bases; nucleotides outside the gene matches: 6. This CDR3 has 15 amino acids. Germline-derived CDR1 and CDR2 are MNHEY and SVGAGI. This CDR3 is CASSWVTGDNEKLFF. CDR3 DNA: TGTGCCAGCAGTTGGGTAACAGGGGATAATGAAAAACTGTTTTTT.

The chain combines TRBV7-9 with TRBJ2-1, with 7 nucleotides matching TRBD2. The CDR3 extends over 16 amino acids. In germline, CDR1 is SEHNR, CDR2 FQNEAQ (reference sequence). Trimming took 5 bases from V and 8 from J; bases not matched to a gene: 15. The CDR3 DNA is TGTGCCAGCAGCCCCTCCCTTAGGGCGGGAGCTTATGAGCAGTTCTTC. This translates into CASSPSLRAGAYEQFF.

V is TRBV15 and J is TRBJ1-4; 11 bases are a match to TRBD1. This CDR3 has 16 amino acids. V lost 1 base to trimming and J lost 3 bases; unmatched junction nucleotides: 1. Germline V lookup: CDR1 LNHNV, CDR2 YYDKDF (reference sequence). The CDR3 region has the DNA TGTGCCACCAGCAGAGGGGGACAGGGGGCTAATGAAAAACTGTTTTTT. This sequence encodes CATSRGGQGANEKLFF.

The chain has TRBV30 and TRBJ2-3; 9 bases are shared with TRBD2. Germline CDR1 GTSNPN, CDR2 SVGIG (reference sequence). The CDR3 runs 14 residues. The junction had 8 bases not matched to a gene; V was cut back by 6 bases and J by 4 bases. CDR3 DNA: TGTGCCTGTTGCCCTGGCGGGGGGGCAGATACGCAGTATTTT. Translating gives CACCPGGGADTQYF.

This clone was detected only once. V is TRBV6-5 and J is TRBJ1-1; weak D call: TRBD1 (6 bases). The V end was cut by 8 bases, the J end by 0 bases, with 16 bases between. This CDR3 contains 15 residues. In germline, CDR1 is MNHEY, CDR2 SVGAGI. CDR3 nucleotide sequence: TGTGCCAGCGCCACACAGGGTACGATGAACACTGAAGCTTTCTTT. The encoded protein is CASATQGTMNTEAFF.

J is TRBJ2-7 and V is TRBV7-9; 8 positions agree with TRBD1. From germline, CDR1 is SEHNR and CDR2 FQNEAQ (reference sequence). The CDR3 spans 14 residues. V shed 5 bases and J 6 bases; nucleotides not matched to a gene: 9. CDR3 amino acids: CASSDSTGAGEQYF. Here the CDR3 DNA reads TGTGCCAGCAGCGACTCGACAGGGGCCGGCGAGCAGTACTTC. The whole variable domain, remainder taken from reference TRBV7-9 and TRBJ2-7, is DTGVSQNPRHKITKRGQNVTFRCDPISEHNRLYWYRQTLGQGPEFLTYFQNEAQLEKSRLLSDRFSAERPKGSFSTLEIQRTEQGDSAMYLCASSDSTGAGEQYFGPGTRLTVT.

This chain joins TRBV12-3 or TRBV12-4 and TRBJ2-1; D call uncertain. V lost 1 base, J lost 6 bases, and 7 bases lay in between. This CDR3 spans 13 amino acids. CDR3 region: CASSLVQINEQFF. DNA of the CDR3: TGTGCCAGCAGTTTAGTCCAGATCAATGAGCAGTTCTTC.

The J gene is TRBJ2-5, the V gene TRBV15; D is ambiguous. Per germline, CDR1 LNHNV and CDR2 YYDKDF (reference sequence). This CDR3 comprises 12 residues. V lost 7 bases, J lost 1 base, and 7 bases lay in between. The CDR3 is CATNGPQETQYF. The CDR3 DNA reads TGTGCCACCAATGGGCCCCAAGAGACCCAGTACTTC.

The CDR3 region is CASSFTGGTQETQYF. DNA of the CDR3: TGCGCCAGCAGCTTCACAGGGGGTACACAAGAGACCCAGTACTTC. The rearrangement uses TRBV4-1 and TRBJ2-5, with 8 bases that match TRBD1. The CDR3 has 15 amino acids. The germline V gene has CDR1 MGHRA and CDR2 YSYEKL. V trimming: 5 bases; J trimming: 2 bases; junction bases outside the gene matches: 7.